This T cell receptor beta chain derives from a study of beta chain features in type 1 diabetes. A few counts support this clone. Trimming pared 2 bases from V and 0 bases from J, leaving 7 bases between. CDR3 size: 13 residues. Germline CDR1 SQVTM, CDR2 ANQGSEA. cDNA synthesis used the whole RNA isolate, giving expressed TCRB sequences. Regulatory, naive and central memory T cell samples averaged roughly 4 million reads. Data came from immunoSEQ multiplex PCR; TCRdb stores just in-frame clones and leaves some out. The sample contains over 150,000 clones, 10% to 15% of which appear only once. A single heparinised draw of roughly 110 mL on average was taken per donor. CD4+ naive, central memory, regulatory and stem cell-like memory subsets were isolated by sorting on CD45RO/CCR7/CD25/CD127/CD95/CD27.

The specimen was central memory CD4+ T cells from blood. The clonotype originates from a woman between 18 and 29 years old in good health. This sequence joins TRBV29-1 and TRBJ1-1; D not certain. CDR3 sequence: CSVESTMNTEAFF. In DNA form, the CDR3 reads TGCAGCGTTGAATCCACAATGAACACTGAAGCTTTCTTT.